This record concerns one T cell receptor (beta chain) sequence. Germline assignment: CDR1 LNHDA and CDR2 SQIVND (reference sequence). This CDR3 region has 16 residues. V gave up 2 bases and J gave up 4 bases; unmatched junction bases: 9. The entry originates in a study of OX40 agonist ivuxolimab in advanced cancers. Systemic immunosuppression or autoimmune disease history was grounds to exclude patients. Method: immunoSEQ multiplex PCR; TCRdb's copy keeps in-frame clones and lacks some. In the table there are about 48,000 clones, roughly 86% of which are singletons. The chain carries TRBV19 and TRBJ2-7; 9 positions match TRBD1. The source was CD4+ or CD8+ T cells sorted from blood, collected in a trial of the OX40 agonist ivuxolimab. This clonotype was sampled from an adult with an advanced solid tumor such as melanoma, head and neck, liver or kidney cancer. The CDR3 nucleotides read TGTGCCAGTAGTATATCCACAGGGGGCAATTGGTACGAGCAGTACTTC. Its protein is CASSISTGGNWYEQYF.